These 23 T cell receptor beta chains were all obtained from the same sample, sequenced in a study of response to subunit inactivated influenza vaccine. One entry per CDR3 protein results from TCRdb running MiXCR on the RT-PCR reads. This sample has roughly 540,000 distinct CDR3 sequences, with less than 25% found just once. The sample also formed part of further work on T cells expressing NK-cell markers. That paper states: The authors generated TCR beta cDNA through 5'RACE template switching with UMIs.

The input for sequencing was CD4+ T cells sorted from PBMCs, taken 12 days after vaccination. Receptors originate from a man between 45 and 60 years old who received an inactivated influenza vaccine.

The chain uses TRBV3-1 and TRBJ1-2; no firm D call. The V gene lost 3 bases and the J gene lost 6 bases, with 11 bases spanning the gap. Germline V gene sequence: CDR1 LGHDT, CDR2 YNNKEL (reference sequence). This CDR3 is built from 13 residues. The CDR3 DNA reads as TGTGCCAGCAGCCACTTTCGGAGGGATGGCTACACCTTC. It specifies CASSHFRRDGYTF.

This clonotype appeared a few times. The V gene is TRBV10-3, the J gene TRBJ2-3; 11 bases align to TRBD1. The J segment lost 4 bases and the V segment lost 6 bases, leaving 3 bases of the junction unmatched. Looked up from germline, CDR1 is ENHRY and CDR2 is SYGVKD. CDR3 length equals 14 residues. Written as DNA, the CDR3 is TGTGCCATCAGGGGGACAGGGGGAGCAGATACGCAGTATTTT. It yields the protein CAIRGTGGADTQYF.

About this clonotype itself: Just one base apart from a much larger clone, this may be a read error. The chain uses TRBV7-6 and TRBJ2-7; possibly TRBD2 for D (5 bases). This CDR3 contains 14 residues. The germline V gene encodes CDR1 SGHVS and CDR2 FNYEAQ. The ends were cut back, 1 base at V and 2 bases at J, with 9 bases in the middle. CDR3 region: CASSLGARAYEQYF. The CDR3 bases are TGTGCCAGCAGCTTAGGTGCGAGGGCCTACGAGCAGTACTTC.

This clonotype has a count of ten or more. The chain couples TRBV9 to TRBJ1-6, with D unclear. CDR3 length equals 14 residues. With 0 bases removed from V and 4 bases from J, the gap between germline ends came to 5 bases. Germline CDR1 SGDLS, CDR2 YYNGEE. In DNA, the CDR3 is TGTGCCAGCAGCGTAGCAGAGTATAATTCACCCCTCCACTTT. Translation: CASSVAEYNSPLHF.

Remarks on this clonotype: Germline is not matched at one junction end, which may reflect a read error. The chain links TRBV6-1 to TRBJ2-7, with TRBD1 identical over 7 bases. The CDR3 sequence is 15 residues long. CDR1 is MNHNS and CDR2 is SASEGT in the germline V gene. The CDR3 DNA follows: TGTGCCAGCAGGGAAGAACGGACAGGTCAATACGAGCAGTACTTC. It is translated as CASREERTGQYEQYF.

This clonotype was detected a few times. The chain links TRBV18 to TRBJ2-3; 8 nucleotides match TRBD1. Germline V CDR1 and CDR2: KGHSH, LQKENI. J lost 4 bases, V lost 5 bases, and 8 bases had no gene match. The CDR3 length is 15 residues. Written as DNA, the CDR3 is TGTGCCAGCTCAATAGGACAGGGACGTCCAGATACGCAGTATTTT. Translating gives CASSIGQGRPDTQYF.

This clonotype has more than one count but fewer than ten. One end of the junction is discordant with germline, which a read error may explain. The gene calls are TRBV5-1 and TRBJ2-7, with 9 nucleotides matching TRBD2. The CDR3 sequence is 14 residues long. Looked up from germline, CDR1 is SGHRS and CDR2 is YFSETQ. The CDR3 DNA follows: TGCGCCAACAGCTTAGTAGCGGGGGCGGGGGAGCAGTACTTC. Translating gives CANSLVAGAGEQYF.

This chain's CDR3 is CASSYGPGTSTDTQYF. The CDR3 DNA sequence: TGTGCCAGCAGTTACGGTCCGGGAACTAGCACAGATACGCAGTATTTT. V and J are TRBV6-2 or TRBV6-3 and TRBJ2-3, with D possibly being TRBD2 (5 bases). CDR1 is MNHEY, CDR2 SVGEGT, per germline. Trimming removed 2 bases at V and 0 bases at J, with 12 bases between. The CDR3 is made up of 16 amino acids.

The gene calls are TRBV4-1 and TRBJ2-5, with 9 bases fitting TRBD1. Trimming at V came to 3 bases and at J to 6 bases, leaving 11 bases not matched to a gene. The V gene's germline CDR1 is MGHRA and CDR2 YSYEKL. This CDR3 has 16 residues. The CDR3 DNA follows: TGCGCCAGCAGCCAGGGGGACAGGGAGTTTGACAAGACCCAGTACTTC. Protein sequence: CASSQGDREFDKTQYF.

This clonotype has just one count. The V gene is TRBV3-1, the J gene TRBJ2-7; maybe TRBD2 (6 bases). The V and J ends lost 4 bases and 4 bases respectively, with 14 bases between them. Per the germline V gene, CDR1 is LGHDT and CDR2 is YNNKEL (reference sequence). There are 14 residues in the CDR3. The CDR3 DNA reads as TGTGCCAGCAGCCTTGGGCGGAGGGAATACGAGCAGTACTTC. As protein: CASSLGRREYEQYF.

The chain uses TRBV20-1 and TRBJ2-3; 12 nucleotides line up with TRBD2. The J segment lost 8 bases and the V segment lost 6 bases, leaving 9 bases of the junction unmatched. Germline CDR1 DFQATT, CDR2 SNEGSKA (reference sequence). This CDR3 contains 14 residues. CDR3 residues: CSAPELAGGPTQYF. Here the CDR3 DNA reads TGCAGTGCGCCCGAGCTAGCGGGGGGGCCTACGCAGTATTTT.

The chain employs TRBV2 and TRBJ2-2; no reliable D call. This CDR3 region has 14 residues. Trimming cost V 6 bases and J 0 bases, with 8 bases left between them. CDR1 SNHLY and CDR2 FYNNEI come from the germline V gene. CDR3 nucleotide sequence: TGTGCCAGCAGGAGGTCAGCGAACACCGGGGAGCTGTTTTTT. This codes for CASRRSANTGELFF.

This clonotype has only one observation. Given a much more abundant clone one base away, this may be a read error. The rearrangement links TRBV2 to TRBJ2-1; 8 bases are shared with TRBD1. The CDR3 runs to 15 residues. Per the germline V gene, CDR1 is SNHLY and CDR2 is FYNNEI. CDR3 region: CASSGQGAPGNEQIF. DNA of the CDR3: TGTGCCAGCAGTGGGCAGGGGGCGCCGGGCAATGAGCAGATCTTC.

This rearrangement joins TRBV5-1 to TRBJ2-6, with D perhaps TRBD2 (6 bases). Germline-derived CDR1 and CDR2 are SGHRS and YFSETQ. Deletions cut 4 bases from V and 0 bases from J, with 17 bases between. The CDR3 is 18 residues long. The CDR3 reads CASSKLLRGGSGANVLTF. In DNA form, the CDR3 reads TGCGCCAGCAGCAAACTGCTTCGGGGAGGCTCTGGGGCCAACGTCCTGACTTTC.

V and J are TRBV10-3 and TRBJ2-7; 8 bases match TRBD2. The CDR3 sequence is 15 residues long. The germline CDR1 and CDR2 sequences are ENHRY and SYGVKD. With 7 bases clipped from V and 6 bases from J, the junction kept 14 bases outside the gene matches. CDR3: CAIKALGAGEGEQYF. In DNA form, the CDR3 reads TGTGCCATCAAGGCCCTCGGAGCGGGAGAGGGCGAGCAGTACTTC.

Only a few counts were recorded for this clonotype. The chain has TRBV10-3 and TRBJ2-2; 8 bases align to TRBD2. CDR1 is ENHRY, CDR2 SYGVKD, per germline. The CDR3 length is 14 residues. Germline trimming cut 5 bases from V and 5 bases from J; bases unmatched to any gene: 4. CDR3 protein: CAISLGLETGELFF. Here the CDR3 DNA reads TGTGCCATCAGTTTGGGACTAGAGACCGGGGAGCTGTTTTTT.

The chain has TRBV10-3 and TRBJ2-1; D ambiguous. The V gene's germline CDR1 is ENHRY and CDR2 SYGVKD. Deletions cut 6 bases from V and 9 bases from J, with 12 bases between. The CDR3 covers 12 residues. CDR3 nucleotides: TGTGCCATCAGCCTTGACTCATTTGAGCAGTTCTTC. Amino acid sequence: CAISLDSFEQFF.

This clonotype has more than one count but fewer than ten. The chain couples TRBV7-9 to TRBJ2-1; 10 bases map to TRBD1. The trim removed 5 bases at V and 8 bases at J, leaving 3 bases unmatched. CDR1 and CDR2 (germline): SEHNR, FQNEAQ (reference sequence). The CDR3 is 13 amino acids. The CDR3 DNA is TGTGCCAGCAGCGCCGGGACAGGGGATGAGCAGTTCTTC. This codes for CASSAGTGDEQFF.

The sample holds a few counts of this clonotype. This sequence joins TRBV7-2 and TRBJ2-3; D unresolved. In germline, CDR1 is SGHTA, CDR2 FQGNSA. Deletions cut 2 bases from V and 4 bases from J, with 7 bases between. This CDR3 is 13 amino acids long. In DNA form, the CDR3 reads TGTGCCAGCAGCTTACTGGGCCCAGATACGCAGTATTTT. Translation gives CASSLLGPDTQYF.

The rearrangement links TRBV9 to TRBJ2-7; 10 bases map to TRBD2. The germline CDR1 and CDR2 sequences are SGDLS and YYNGEE. The J segment lost 6 bases and the V segment lost 0 bases, leaving 9 bases of the junction unmatched. The CDR3 has 16 amino acids. The CDR3 coding sequence is TGTGCCAGCAGCGTAGGACTAGCGGGCGCGCCTACCGAGCAGTACTTC. It encodes CASSVGLAGAPTEQYF.

The rearrangement uses TRBV28 and TRBJ2-5; 7 bases fit TRBD2. Trimming removed 4 bases from V and 3 bases from J; junction bases left unmatched: 2. CDR1 MDHEN and CDR2 SYDVKM come from the germline V gene. CDR3 length: 13 amino acids. The DNA of the CDR3 is TGTGCCAGCAGTTGGACTAGGAAAGAGACCCAGTACTTC. Its protein is CASSWTRKETQYF.

CDR3 loop: CAWSSQGTGELFF. CDR3 coding DNA: TGTGCCTGGAGCTCCCAGGGCACCGGGGAGCTGTTTTTT. The chain combines TRBV30 with TRBJ2-2; D perhaps matches TRBD1 (5 bases). The CDR3 runs to 13 residues. Germline-derived CDR1 and CDR2 are GTSNPN and SVGIG (reference sequence). Trimming took off 3 bases at V and 4 bases at J, with 9 bases between the two ends. Variable domain in full (rest from reference TRBV30 and TRBJ2-2): SQTIHQWPATLVQPVGSPLSLECTVEGTSNPNLYWYRQAAGRGLQLLFYSVGIGQISSEVPQNLSASRPQDRQFILSSKKLLLSDSGFYLCAWSSQGTGELFFGEGSRLTVL.

This clonotype was picked up a small number of times. This chain links TRBV6-2 or TRBV6-3 with TRBJ2-1; no clear D gene. Trimming shortened V by 4 bases and J by 8 bases, and 24 bases separated the two germline ends. The CDR3 runs to 17 residues. Germline V gene sequence: CDR1 MNHEY, CDR2 SVGEGT. The CDR3 protein is CASSLPHLPWGGHEQFF. The CDR3 DNA reads TGTGCCAGCAGTTTGCCTCATTTGCCGTGGGGTGGACATGAGCAGTTCTTC.